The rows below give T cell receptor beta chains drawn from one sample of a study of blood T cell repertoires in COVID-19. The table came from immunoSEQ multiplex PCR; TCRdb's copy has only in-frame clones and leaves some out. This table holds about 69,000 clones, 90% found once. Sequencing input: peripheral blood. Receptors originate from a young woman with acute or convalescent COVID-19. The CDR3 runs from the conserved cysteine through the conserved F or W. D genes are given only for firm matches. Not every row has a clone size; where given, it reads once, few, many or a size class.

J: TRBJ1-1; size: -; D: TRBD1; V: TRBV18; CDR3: CASSEGQGHTEAFF; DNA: TGTGCCAGCTCGGAAGGACAGGGGCACACTGAAGCTTTCTTT
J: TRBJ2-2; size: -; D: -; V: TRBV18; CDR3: CASSHDRNTGELFF; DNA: TGTGCCAGCTCACACGACAGAAACACCGGGGAGCTGTTTTTT
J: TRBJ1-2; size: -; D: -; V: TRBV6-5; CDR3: CASRKPGSRGYTF; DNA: TGTGCCAGCAGAAAGCCAGGGTCTCGTGGCTACACCTTC
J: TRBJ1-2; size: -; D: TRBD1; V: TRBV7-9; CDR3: CASSPVGQAYGYTF; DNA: TGTGCCAGCAGCCCCGTAGGACAGGCCTATGGCTACACCTTC
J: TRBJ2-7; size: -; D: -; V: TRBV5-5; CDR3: CASSPWFQGNYEQYF; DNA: TGTGCCAGCAGCCCATGGTTCCAGGGAAACTACGAGCAGTACTTC
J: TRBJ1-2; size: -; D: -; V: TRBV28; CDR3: CASSADYGYTF; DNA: TGTGCCAGCAGTGCGGACTATGGCTACACCTTC
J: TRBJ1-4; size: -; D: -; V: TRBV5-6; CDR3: CASSLGRGPYTEEKLFF; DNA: TGTGCCAGCAGCTTGGGGCGCGGGCCCTATACCGAGGAAAAACTGTTTTTT
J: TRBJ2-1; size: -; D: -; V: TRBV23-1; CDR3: CASSLIWRDCYNEQFF; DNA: TGCGCCAGCAGTCTAATTTGGAGGGATTGCTACAATGAGCAGTTCTTC
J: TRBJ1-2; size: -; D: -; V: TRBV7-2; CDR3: CASSVGGLNYGYTF; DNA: TGTGCCAGCAGCGTAGGCGGACTTAACTATGGCTACACCTTC
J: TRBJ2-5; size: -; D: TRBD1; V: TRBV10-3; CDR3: CAISEDRVKGETQYF; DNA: TGTGCCATCAGCGAGGACAGGGTCAAAGGAGAGACCCAGTACTTC
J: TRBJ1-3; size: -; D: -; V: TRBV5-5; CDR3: CASSWTATISGNTIYF; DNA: TGTGCCAGCAGCTGGACAGCTACTATCTCTGGAAACACCATATATTTT
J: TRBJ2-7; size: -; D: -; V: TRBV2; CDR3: CASSSYRKSYEQYF; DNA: TGTGCCAGCAGTTCGTACAGGAAATCCTACGAGCAGTACTTC
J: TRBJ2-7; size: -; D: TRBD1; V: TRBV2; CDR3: CASSARTFPGQGVTYEQYF; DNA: TGTGCCAGCAGTGCCAGAACATTCCCGGGACAGGGGGTAACCTACGAGCAGTACTTC
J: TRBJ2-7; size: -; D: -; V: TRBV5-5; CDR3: CASSRTTYEQYF; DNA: TGTGCCAGCAGCCGCACTACCTACGAGCAGTACTTC
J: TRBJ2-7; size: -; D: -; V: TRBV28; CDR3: CASRRSGINYEQYF; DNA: TGTGCCAGCAGACGTTCCGGGATCAACTACGAGCAGTACTTC
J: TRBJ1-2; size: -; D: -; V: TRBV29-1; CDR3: CSVGGERYGYTF; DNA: TGCAGCGTTGGTGGCGAGAGGTATGGCTACACCTTC
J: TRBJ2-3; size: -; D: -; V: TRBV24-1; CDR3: CATSDSDSGGTDTQYF; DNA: TGTGCCACCAGTGATTCGGACTCTGGCGGCACAGATACGCAGTATTTT
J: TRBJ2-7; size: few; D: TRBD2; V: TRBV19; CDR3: CASSIGGTSPTEQYF; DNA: TGTGCCAGTAGTATAGGAGGGACTAGCCCCACCGAGCAGTACTTC
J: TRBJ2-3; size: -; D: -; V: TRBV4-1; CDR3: CASSQVVGDTDTQYF; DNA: TGCGCCAGCAGCCAAGTAGTTGGTGACACAGATACGCAGTATTTT
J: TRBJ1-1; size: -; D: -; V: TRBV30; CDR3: CAWSVSGHEAFF; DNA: TGTGCCTGGAGTGTATCAGGGCATGAAGCTTTCTTT
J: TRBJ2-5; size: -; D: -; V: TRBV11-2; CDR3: CASSLGLEETQYF; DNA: TGTGCCAGCAGCTTAGGTCTAGAGGAGACCCAGTACTTC
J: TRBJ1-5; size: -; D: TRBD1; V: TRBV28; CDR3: CASSPITGGGNQPQHF; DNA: TGTGCCAGCAGTCCAATAACAGGGGGCGGCAATCAGCCCCAGCATTTT
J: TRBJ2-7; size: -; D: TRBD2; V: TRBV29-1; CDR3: CSVMTSGVSEQYF; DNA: TGCAGCGTGATGACTAGCGGGGTGTCCGAGCAGTACTTC
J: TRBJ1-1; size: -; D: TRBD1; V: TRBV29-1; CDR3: CSVVPKTGASEAFF; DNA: TGCAGCGTTGTCCCGAAGACAGGGGCAAGTGAAGCTTTCTTT
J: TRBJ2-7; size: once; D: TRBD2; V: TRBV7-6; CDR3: CASSLASSGAYEQYF; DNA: TGTGCCAGCAGCTTAGCTTCCAGCGGGGCCTACGAGCAGTACTTC
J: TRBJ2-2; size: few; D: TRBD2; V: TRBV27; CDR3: CASSPSTGGTGELFF; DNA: TGTGCCAGCAGCCCCAGTACGGGGGGCACCGGGGAGCTGTTTTTT
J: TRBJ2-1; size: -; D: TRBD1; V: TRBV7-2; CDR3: CASSKTGGLSYNEQFF; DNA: TGTGCCAGCAGCAAGACAGGGGGCCTGTCCTACAATGAGCAGTTCTTC
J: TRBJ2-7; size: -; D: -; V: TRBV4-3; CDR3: CASSQELKSGDNTYEQYF; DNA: TGCGCCAGCAGCCAAGAGTTAAAATCCGGGGACAACACCTACGAGCAGTACTTC
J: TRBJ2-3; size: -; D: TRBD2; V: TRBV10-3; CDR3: CAISDERDGEDTQYF; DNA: TGTGCCATCAGTGACGAGCGGGATGGAGAAGATACGCAGTATTTT
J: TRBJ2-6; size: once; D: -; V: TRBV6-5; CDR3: CASRGAGANVLTF; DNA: TGTGCCAGCAGGGGAGCTGGGGCCAACGTCCTGACTTTC
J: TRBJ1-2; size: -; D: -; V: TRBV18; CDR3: CASSPGDNYGYTF; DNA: TGTGCCAGCTCACCGGGAGATAACTATGGCTACACCTTC
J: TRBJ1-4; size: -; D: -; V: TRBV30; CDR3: CAYATGLNEKLFF; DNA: TGTGCCTACGCCACAGGGCTAAATGAAAAACTGTTTTTT
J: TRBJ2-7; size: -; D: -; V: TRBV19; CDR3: CASSIEGRGEQYF; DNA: TGTGCCAGTAGTATAGAAGGCAGGGGCGAGCAGTACTTC
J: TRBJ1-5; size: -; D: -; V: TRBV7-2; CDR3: CASSQYSNQPQHF; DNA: TGTGCCAGCAGCCAGTATAGCAATCAGCCCCAGCATTTT
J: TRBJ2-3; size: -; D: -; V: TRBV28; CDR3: CASTDLGRRQESQYF; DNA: TGTGCCAGCACCGATCTCGGACGGCGACAGGAGTCGCAGTATTTT